The clone carrying this TCR beta chain was counted many times. This sample stems from a study of regulatory T cells in long-lasting Graves disease. Time point given: persistent/refractory GD, antithyroid drugs over 5 years with positive TRAb. The TCR library was made from RNA extracted from PBMCs. CDR3 regions were amplified by Arm-PCR using iRepertoire HTBI primers to build TCR beta libraries. Each CDR3 protein gets one entry after TCRdb re-called the multiplex PCR reads with MiXCR. The sample comprises under 500,000 distinct CDR3 sequences, under 25% of which are singletons, and over 7.5% rests with the top ten. The CDR3 extends over 13 amino acids. V was pared by 3 bases and J by 4 bases, with 12 bases between. Per germline, CDR1 GTSNPN and CDR2 SVGIG (reference sequence).

The genes are TRBV30 and TRBJ1-1, with a possible D match to TRBD1 (6 bases). The specimen comprised peripheral blood mononuclear cells (PBMCs), sampled when the disease was refractory, from a patient treated with antithyroid drugs. This clonotype originated in a female donor with Graves disease. CDR3 bases: TGTGCCTGGAGCAGGACAGTGGGCACTGAAGCTTTCTTT. Amino acids: CAWSRTVGTEAFF.